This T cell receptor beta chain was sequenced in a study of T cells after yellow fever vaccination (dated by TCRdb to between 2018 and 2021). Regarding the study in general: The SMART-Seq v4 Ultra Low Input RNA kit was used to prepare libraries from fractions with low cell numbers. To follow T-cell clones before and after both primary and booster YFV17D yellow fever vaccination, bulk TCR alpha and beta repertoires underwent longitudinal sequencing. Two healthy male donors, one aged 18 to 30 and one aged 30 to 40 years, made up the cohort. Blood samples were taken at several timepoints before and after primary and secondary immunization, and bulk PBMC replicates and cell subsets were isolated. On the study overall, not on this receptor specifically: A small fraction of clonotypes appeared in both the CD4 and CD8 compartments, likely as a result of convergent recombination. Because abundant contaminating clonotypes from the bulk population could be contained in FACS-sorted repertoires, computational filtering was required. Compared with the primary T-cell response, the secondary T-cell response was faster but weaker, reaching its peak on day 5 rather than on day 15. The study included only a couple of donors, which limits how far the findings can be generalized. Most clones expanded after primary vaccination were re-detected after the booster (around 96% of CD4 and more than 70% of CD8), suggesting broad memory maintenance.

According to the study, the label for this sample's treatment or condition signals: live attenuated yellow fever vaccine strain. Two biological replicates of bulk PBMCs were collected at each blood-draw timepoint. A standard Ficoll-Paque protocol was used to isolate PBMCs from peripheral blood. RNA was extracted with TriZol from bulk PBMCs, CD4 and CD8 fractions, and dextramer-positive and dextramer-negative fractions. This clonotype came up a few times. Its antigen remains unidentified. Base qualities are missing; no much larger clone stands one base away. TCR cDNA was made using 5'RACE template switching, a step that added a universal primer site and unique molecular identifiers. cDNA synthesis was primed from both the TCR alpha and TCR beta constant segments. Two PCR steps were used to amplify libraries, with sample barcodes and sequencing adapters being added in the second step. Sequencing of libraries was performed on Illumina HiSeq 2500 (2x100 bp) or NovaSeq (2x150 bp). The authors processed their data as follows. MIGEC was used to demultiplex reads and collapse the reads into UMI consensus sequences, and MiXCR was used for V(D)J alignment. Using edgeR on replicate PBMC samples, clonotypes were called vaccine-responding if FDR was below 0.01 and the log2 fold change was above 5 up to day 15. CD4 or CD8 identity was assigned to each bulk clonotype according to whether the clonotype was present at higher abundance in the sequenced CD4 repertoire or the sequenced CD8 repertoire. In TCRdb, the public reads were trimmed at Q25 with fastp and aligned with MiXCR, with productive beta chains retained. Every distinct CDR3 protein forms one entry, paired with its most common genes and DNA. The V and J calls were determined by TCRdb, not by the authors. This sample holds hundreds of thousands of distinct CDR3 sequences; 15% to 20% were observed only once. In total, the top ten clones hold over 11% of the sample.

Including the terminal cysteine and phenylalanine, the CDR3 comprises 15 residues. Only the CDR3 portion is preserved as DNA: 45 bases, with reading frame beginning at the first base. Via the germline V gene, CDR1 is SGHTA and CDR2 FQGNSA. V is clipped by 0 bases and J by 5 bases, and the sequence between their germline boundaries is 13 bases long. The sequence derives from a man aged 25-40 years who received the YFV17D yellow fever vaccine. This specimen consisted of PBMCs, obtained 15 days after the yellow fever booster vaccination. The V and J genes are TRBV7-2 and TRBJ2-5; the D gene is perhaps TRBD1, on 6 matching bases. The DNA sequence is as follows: TGTGCCAGCAGCTTAGCGGTGGGGGCGCACGAGACCCAGTACTTC. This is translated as CASSLAVGAHETQYF.